This T cell receptor beta chain derives from a study of glioma-infiltrating T cells. This clonotype was seen ten or more times. Amplification of TCR alpha and beta CDR3 regions from RNA used iRepertoire nested multiplex PCR. MiXCR was run by TCRdb on the multiplex PCR reads, yielding one entry per CDR3 protein. Of roughly 120,000 distinct CDR3 sequences detected, about 25% appear once; the ten largest clones hold roughly 37%. The CDR3 has 15 amino acids. Germline assignment: CDR1 KGHSH and CDR2 LQKENI. V lost 4 bases, J lost 3 bases, and 7 bases stayed unmatched. The V call is TRBV18, the J call TRBJ2-3; 7 bases map to TRBD1. Sequenced input: glioma tissue, nonneoplastic brain tissue, or PBMCs (not recorded which). The TCR sequence derives from a human donor with low-grade glioma or glioblastoma, undergoing nonglioma brain surgery, or in good health (not recorded which). The CDR3, as DNA: TGTGCCAGCTCACTACTTATGGACAGGACAGATACGCAGTATTTT. Its protein product is CASSLLMDRTDTQYF.